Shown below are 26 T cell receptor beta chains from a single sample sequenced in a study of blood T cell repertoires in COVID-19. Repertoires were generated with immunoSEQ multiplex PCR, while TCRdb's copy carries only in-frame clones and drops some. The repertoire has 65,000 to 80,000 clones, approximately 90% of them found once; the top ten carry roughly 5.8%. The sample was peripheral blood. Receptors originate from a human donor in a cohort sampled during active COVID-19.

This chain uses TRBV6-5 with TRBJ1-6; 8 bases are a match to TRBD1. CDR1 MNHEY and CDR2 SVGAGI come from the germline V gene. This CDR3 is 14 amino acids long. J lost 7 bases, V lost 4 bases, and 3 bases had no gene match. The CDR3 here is CASSFGQGNSPLHF. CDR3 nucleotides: TGTGCCAGCAGTTTCGGACAGGGAAATTCACCCCTCCACTTT.

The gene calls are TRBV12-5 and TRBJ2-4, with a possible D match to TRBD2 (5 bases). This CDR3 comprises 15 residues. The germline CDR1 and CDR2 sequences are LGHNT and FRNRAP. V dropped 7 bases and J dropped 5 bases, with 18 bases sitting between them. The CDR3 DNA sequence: TGTGCTAGTGCCCTAGGCTGGCTAGCTCAAAACATTCAGTACTTC. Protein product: CASALGWLAQNIQYF.

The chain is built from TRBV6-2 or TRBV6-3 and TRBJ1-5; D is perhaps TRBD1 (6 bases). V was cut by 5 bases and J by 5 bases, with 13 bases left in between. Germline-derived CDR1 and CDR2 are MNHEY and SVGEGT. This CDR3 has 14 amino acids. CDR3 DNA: TGTGCCAGCAGTAACCGGGACACAGATCAGCCCCAGCATTTT. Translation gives CASSNRDTDQPQHF.

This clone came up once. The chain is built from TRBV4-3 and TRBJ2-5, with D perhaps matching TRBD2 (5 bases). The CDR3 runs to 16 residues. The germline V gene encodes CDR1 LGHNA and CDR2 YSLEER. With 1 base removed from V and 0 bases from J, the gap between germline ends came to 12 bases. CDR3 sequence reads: CASSQGSSGNQETQYF. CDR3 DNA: TGCGCCAGCAGCCAAGGTAGTTCGGGAAACCAAGAGACCCAGTACTTC.

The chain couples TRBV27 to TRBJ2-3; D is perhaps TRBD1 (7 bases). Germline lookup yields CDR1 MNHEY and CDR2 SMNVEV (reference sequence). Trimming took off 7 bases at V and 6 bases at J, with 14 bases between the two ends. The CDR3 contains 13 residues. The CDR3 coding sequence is TGTGCCAGCAATCGCAGGGGGGCCGATACGCAGTATTTT. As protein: CASNRRGADTQYF.

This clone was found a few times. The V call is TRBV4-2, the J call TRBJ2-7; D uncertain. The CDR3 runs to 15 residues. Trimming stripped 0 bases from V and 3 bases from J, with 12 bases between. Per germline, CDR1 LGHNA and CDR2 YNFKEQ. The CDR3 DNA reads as TGTGCCAGCAGCCAAGATAGCAGCTCCGGCTACGAGCAGTACTTC. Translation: CASSQDSSSGYEQYF.

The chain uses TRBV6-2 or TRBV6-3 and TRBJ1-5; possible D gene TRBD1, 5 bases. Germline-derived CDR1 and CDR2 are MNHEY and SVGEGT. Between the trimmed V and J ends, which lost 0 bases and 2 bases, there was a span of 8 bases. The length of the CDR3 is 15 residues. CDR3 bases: TGTGCCAGCAGTTACTCAGGGGCAGGCAATCAGCCCCAGCATTTT. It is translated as CASSYSGAGNQPQHF.

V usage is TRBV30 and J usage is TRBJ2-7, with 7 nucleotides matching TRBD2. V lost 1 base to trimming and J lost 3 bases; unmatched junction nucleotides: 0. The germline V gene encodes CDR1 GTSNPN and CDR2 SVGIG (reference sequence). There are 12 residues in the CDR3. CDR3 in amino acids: CAWSAGGYEQYF. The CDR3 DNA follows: TGTGCCTGGAGTGCGGGGGGCTACGAGCAGTACTTC.

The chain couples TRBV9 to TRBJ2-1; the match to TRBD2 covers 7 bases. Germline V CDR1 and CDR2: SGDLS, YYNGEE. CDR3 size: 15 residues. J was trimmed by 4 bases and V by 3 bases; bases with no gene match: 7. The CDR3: CASSARLAVYNEQFF. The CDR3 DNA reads TGTGCCAGCAGCGCCAGACTAGCAGTGTACAATGAGCAGTTCTTC.

This CDR3 reads CASSHPNDSPNYGYTF. The CDR3 DNA reads as TGCGCCAGCAGTCACCCTAATGACAGTCCTAACTATGGCTACACCTTC. This chain links TRBV23-1 with TRBJ1-2; TRBD1 is a possible D gene (5 bases). TRBV23-1 is identified as an open reading frame with a role that is uncertain. The V and J ends lost 3 bases and 0 bases respectively, with 14 bases between them. The CDR3 is 16 amino acids.

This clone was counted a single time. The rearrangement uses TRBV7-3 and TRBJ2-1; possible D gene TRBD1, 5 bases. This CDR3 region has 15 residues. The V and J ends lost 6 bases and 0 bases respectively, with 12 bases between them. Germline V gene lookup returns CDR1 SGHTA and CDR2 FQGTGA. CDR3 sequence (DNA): TGTGCCAGCAGTCCGACAGCCACCTCCTACAATGAGCAGTTCTTC. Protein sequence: CASSPTATSYNEQFF.

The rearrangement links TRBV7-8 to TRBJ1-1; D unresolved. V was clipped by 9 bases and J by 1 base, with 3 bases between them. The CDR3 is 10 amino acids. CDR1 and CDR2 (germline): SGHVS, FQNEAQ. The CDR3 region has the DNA TGTGCCAGACAGAACACTGAAGCTTTCTTT. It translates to CARQNTEAFF.

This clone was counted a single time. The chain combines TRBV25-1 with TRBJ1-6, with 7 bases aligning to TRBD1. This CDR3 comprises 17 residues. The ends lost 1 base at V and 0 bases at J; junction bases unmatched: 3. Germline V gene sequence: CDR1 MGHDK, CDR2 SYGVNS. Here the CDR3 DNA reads TGTGCCAGCAGTGAATGGGACAGTAGCTCCTATAATTCACCCCTCCACTTT. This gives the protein CASSEWDSSSYNSPLHF. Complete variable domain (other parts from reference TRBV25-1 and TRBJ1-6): EADIYQTPRYLVIGTGKKITLECSQTMGHDKMYWYQQDPGMELHLIHYSYGVNSTEKGDLSSESTVSRIRTEHFPLTLESARPSHTSQYLCASSEWDSSSYNSPLHFGNGTRLTVT.

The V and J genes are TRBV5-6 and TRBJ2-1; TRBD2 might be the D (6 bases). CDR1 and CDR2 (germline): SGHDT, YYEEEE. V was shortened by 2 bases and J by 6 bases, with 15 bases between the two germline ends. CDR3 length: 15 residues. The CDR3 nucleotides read TGTGCCAGCAGCTTCGCGGGACCAAGCAGCAATGAGCAGTTCTTC. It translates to CASSFAGPSSNEQFF.

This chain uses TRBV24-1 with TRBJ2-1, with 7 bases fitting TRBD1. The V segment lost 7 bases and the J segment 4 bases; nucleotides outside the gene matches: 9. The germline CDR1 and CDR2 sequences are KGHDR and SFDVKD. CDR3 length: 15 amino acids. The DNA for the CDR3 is TGTGCCACCAGCTCAGGGGGAACCCATTACAATGAGCAGTTCTTC. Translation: CATSSGGTHYNEQFF.

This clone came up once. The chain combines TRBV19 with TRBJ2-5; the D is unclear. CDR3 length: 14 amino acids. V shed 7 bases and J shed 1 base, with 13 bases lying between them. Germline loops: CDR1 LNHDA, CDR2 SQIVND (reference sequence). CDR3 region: CASTSGETQETQYF. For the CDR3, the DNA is TGTGCCAGTACATCTGGAGAGACCCAAGAGACCCAGTACTTC.

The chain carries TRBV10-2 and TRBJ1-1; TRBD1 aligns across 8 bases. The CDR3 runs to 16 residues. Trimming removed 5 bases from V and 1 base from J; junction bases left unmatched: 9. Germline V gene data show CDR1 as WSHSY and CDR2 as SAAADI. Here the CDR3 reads CASSQGRGQGNTEAFF. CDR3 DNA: TGCGCCAGCAGTCAAGGCAGGGGGCAAGGGAACACTGAAGCTTTCTTT.

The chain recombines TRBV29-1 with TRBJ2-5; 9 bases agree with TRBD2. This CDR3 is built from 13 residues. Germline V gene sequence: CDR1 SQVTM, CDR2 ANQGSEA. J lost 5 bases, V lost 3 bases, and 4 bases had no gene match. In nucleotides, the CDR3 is TGCAGCGTTGAGGGCGGGGGGGCGGAGACCCAGTACTTC. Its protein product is CSVEGGGAETQYF.

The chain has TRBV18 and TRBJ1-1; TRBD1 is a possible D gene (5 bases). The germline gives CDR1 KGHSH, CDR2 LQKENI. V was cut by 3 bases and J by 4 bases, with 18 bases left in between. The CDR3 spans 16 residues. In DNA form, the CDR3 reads TGTGCCAGCTCACCGAGTGGAGGGGCGGTTGGCACTGAAGCTTTCTTT. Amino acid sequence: CASSPSGGAVGTEAFF.

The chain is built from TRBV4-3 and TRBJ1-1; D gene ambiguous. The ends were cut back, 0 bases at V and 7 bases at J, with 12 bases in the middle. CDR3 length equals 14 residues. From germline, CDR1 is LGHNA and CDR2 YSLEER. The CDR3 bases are TGCGCCAGCAGCCAAGAAGAGGGAGGGCTTGAAGCTTTCTTT. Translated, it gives CASSQEEGGLEAFF.

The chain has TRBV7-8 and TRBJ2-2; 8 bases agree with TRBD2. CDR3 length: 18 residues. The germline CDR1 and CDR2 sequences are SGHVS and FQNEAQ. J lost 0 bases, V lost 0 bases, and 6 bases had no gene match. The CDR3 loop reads CASSLAVGGGTNTGELFF. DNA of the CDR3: TGTGCCAGCAGCTTAGCGGTTGGCGGGGGGACGAACACCGGGGAGCTGTTTTTT.

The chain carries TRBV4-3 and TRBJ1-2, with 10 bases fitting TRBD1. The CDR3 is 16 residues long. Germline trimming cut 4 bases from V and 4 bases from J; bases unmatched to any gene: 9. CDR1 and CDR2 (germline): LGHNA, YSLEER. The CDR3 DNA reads TGCGCCAGCAGCCCCGAGGGACAGGGGATTATCTATGGCTACACCTTC. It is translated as CASSPEGQGIIYGYTF.

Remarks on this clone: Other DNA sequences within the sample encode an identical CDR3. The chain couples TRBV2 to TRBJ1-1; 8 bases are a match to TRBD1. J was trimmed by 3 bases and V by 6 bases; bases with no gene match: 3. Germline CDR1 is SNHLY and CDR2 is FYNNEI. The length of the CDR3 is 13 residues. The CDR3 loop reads CASRGQGDTEAFF. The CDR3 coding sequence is TGTGCCAGCAGAGGACAGGGTGACACTGAAGCTTTCTTT.

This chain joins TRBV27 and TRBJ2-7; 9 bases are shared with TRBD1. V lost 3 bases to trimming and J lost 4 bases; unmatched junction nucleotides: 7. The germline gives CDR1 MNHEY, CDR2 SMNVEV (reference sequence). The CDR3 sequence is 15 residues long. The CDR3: CASSLATGTGYEQYF. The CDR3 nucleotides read TGTGCCAGCAGTTTGGCCACCGGGACAGGGTACGAGCAGTACTTC.

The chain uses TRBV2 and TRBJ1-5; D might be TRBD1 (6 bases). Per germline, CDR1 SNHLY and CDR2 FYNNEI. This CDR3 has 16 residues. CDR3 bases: TGTGCGACCAGTGAAAGGGGGGGGTCCAGCAATCAGCCCCAGCATTTT. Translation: CATSERGGSSNQPQHF.

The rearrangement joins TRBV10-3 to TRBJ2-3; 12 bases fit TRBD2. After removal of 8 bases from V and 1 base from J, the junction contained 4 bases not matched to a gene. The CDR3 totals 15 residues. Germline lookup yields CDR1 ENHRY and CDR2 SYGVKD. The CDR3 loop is CAILRTSGGTDTQYF. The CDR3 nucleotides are TGTGCCATCCTTAGGACTAGCGGGGGCACAGATACGCAGTATTTT.